This T cell receptor (beta chain) was sequenced in a study of patients and donors after allogeneic stem cell transplantation. CDR1 and CDR2 (germline): MDHEN, SYDVKM. The CDR3 extends over 14 amino acids. V was shortened by 6 bases and J by 3 bases, with 13 bases between the two germline ends. This clonotype occurred a few times. TCRdb redid the calling of the RT-PCR reads with MiXCR, one entry per CDR3 protein. This sample has roughly 190,000 distinct CDR3 sequences, with 40% to 45% found just once. Sequencing used blood, either unsorted or a sorted T cell fraction (not recorded which). The chain has TRBV28 and TRBJ2-3; no reliable D call. The source of this sequence is a human donor who was either an allogeneic HSCT recipient or a stem cell or donor lymphocyte infusion donor (not recorded which). It is not recorded whose cells these are; they may come from a transplant donor. DNA for the CDR3: TGTGCCAGCAGGCCGGGCCACCAAACAGATACGCAGTATTTT. Protein sequence: CASRPGHQTDTQYF.